This T cell receptor beta chain was recorded in a study of cytomegalovirus exposure and HLA in healthy donors. PCR amplification relied on 60 Vbeta primers (plus 13 Jbeta primers). Measured with immunoSEQ multiplex PCR; TCRdb has only the in-frame clones, and not every one. The table lists around 200,000 clones, roughly four fifths of them singletons, with roughly 10% in the top ten. This CDR3 is 18 amino acids long. Looked up from germline, CDR1 is SGHAT and CDR2 is FQNNGV. V was clipped by 5 bases and J by 6 bases; unmatched bases: 10. General study points: As confirmed in vitro, three CMV-associated chains were specific for CMV antigens.

A remark on this clone: Its cognate antigen is unknown.

The sequence was collected from a woman in her 50s in good health and CMV-seropositive. The specimen sequenced was PBMCs. The chain employs TRBV11-2 and TRBJ2-2; 15 bases align to TRBD2. The CDR3 nucleotides are TGTGCCAGCAGCCCTATCGGACTAGCGGGGGGGCGACCCGGGGAGCTGTTTTTT. Its translation is CASSPIGLAGGRPGELFF.